Presented here are 21 T cell receptor beta chains from one specimen sequenced in a study of blood T cell repertoires in COVID-19. Profiling relied on immunoSEQ multiplex PCR, and the TCRdb table lists in-frame clones only, not all of them. Here the sample spans some 160,000 clones, roughly 90% being singletons. Material: peripheral blood. The source of these receptors is a man between 60 and 70 years old with acute or convalescent COVID-19.

The chain recombines TRBV6-5 with TRBJ1-1; 9 bases fit TRBD1. Germline V gene sequence: CDR1 MNHEY, CDR2 SVGAGI. Trimming cost V 10 bases and J 5 bases; bases outside gene matches: 5. The CDR3 has 12 residues. In DNA, the CDR3 is TGTGCCACCGGGACAGGGAGGACTGAAGCTTTCTTT. Its protein is CATGTGRTEAFF.

The genes are TRBV12-1 and TRBJ1-1; TRBD1, the table's D call, lacks a check against the DNA. TRBV12-1 is termed a pseudogene. The CDR3 runs to 16 residues. DNA for the CDR3: TGTGCCAGCAGCCCCCGGGACAGCCGATTGAACACTGAAGCTTTCTTT. This sequence encodes CASSPRDSRLNTEAFF.

The J gene is TRBJ2-1, the V gene TRBV11-2, with D hard to call. V was trimmed by 2 bases and J by 6 bases, leaving 8 bases between them. The germline gives CDR1 SGHAT, CDR2 FQNNGV. The length of the CDR3 is 13 residues. CDR3: CASSLPKLNEQFF. The DNA for the CDR3 is TGTGCCAGCAGCTTACCTAAGCTCAATGAGCAGTTCTTC.

The J gene is TRBJ1-2, the V gene TRBV7-9; 7 bases map to TRBD1. After removal of 3 bases from V and 0 bases from J, the junction contained 4 bases not matched to a gene. Germline assignment: CDR1 SEHNR and CDR2 FQNEAQ (reference sequence). This CDR3 is built from 15 residues. The DNA of the CDR3 is TGTGCCAGCAGCTTCACCGGGACAGCTAACTATGGCTACACCTTC. Encoded protein: CASSFTGTANYGYTF.

The chain has TRBV6-2 or TRBV6-3 and TRBJ1-1, with 8 bases aligning to TRBD1. J gave up 0 bases and V 6 bases, and 9 bases lay outside the gene matches. The CDR3 is 16 residues long. Per the germline V gene, CDR1 is MNHEY and CDR2 is SVGEGT. The CDR3 region has the DNA TGTGCCAGCAGCCAAACAGGGGGTAATATGAACACTGAAGCTTTCTTT. It yields the protein CASSQTGGNMNTEAFF.

The chain carries TRBV2 and TRBJ2-6; no clear D. Trimming cost V 4 bases and J 0 bases, with 7 bases left between them. This CDR3 is 15 amino acids long. Germline V CDR1 and CDR2: SNHLY, FYNNEI. CDR3 sequence: CASSGRVSGANVLTF. Written as DNA, the CDR3 is TGTGCCAGCAGTGGGAGAGTCTCTGGGGCCAACGTCCTGACTTTC.

V is TRBV4-1 and J is TRBJ1-4; tentatively, D is TRBD1 (5 bases). The germline V gene has CDR1 MGHRA and CDR2 YSYEKL. V was trimmed by 7 bases and J by 0 bases, leaving 15 bases between them. CDR3 length: 16 residues. The CDR3 DNA sequence: TGCGCCAGCACACCTCTGGGACTAGCAACTAATGAAAAACTGTTTTTT. This gives the protein CASTPLGLATNEKLFF.

The gene calls are TRBV5-4 and TRBJ2-5; D gene uncertain. The CDR3 runs 13 residues. Germline V gives CDR1 SGHNT, CDR2 YYREEE (reference sequence). The germline V and J ends were trimmed by 3 bases and 5 bases, with 11 bases remaining between them. The CDR3 protein is CASSSTEVETQYF. The CDR3 nucleotides are TGTGCCAGCAGCTCCACCGAGGTGGAGACCCAGTACTTC.

CDR3 sequence: CASMGLALTDTQYF. CDR3 sequence (DNA): TGTGCCAGCATGGGACTAGCACTTACAGATACGCAGTATTTT. The rearrangement joins TRBV14 to TRBJ2-3; 9 bases match TRBD2. Germline V CDR1 and CDR2: SGHDN, FVKESK. CDR3 length equals 14 residues. Trimming took 7 bases from V and 3 from J; bases not matched to a gene: 5.

The chain couples TRBV29-1 to TRBJ2-6; no clear D. Germline V gene lookup returns CDR1 SQVTM and CDR2 ANQGSEA. This CDR3 spans 12 amino acids. The germline V and J ends were trimmed by 6 bases and 4 bases, with 7 bases remaining between them. DNA for the CDR3: TGCAGCGTGCGGTTGGGGGCCAACGTCCTGACTTTC. It translates to CSVRLGANVLTF.

This chain joins TRBV4-1 and TRBJ2-3; TRBD2 matches 11 bases. This CDR3 comprises 20 residues. The germline V gene has CDR1 MGHRA and CDR2 YSYEKL. V trimming: 0 bases; J trimming: 7 bases; junction bases outside the gene matches: 18. CDR3 DNA: TGCGCCAGCAGCCAAGAAAAGATGACCTTAGCGGGGGGGCGCATGAATACGCAGTATTTT. It yields the protein CASSQEKMTLAGGRMNTQYF.

This clone was recorded once. The chain recombines TRBV10-3 with TRBJ2-5, with 9 positions matching TRBD2. The CDR3 loop spans 15 amino acids. The trim removed 2 bases at V and 3 bases at J, leaving 4 bases unmatched. From germline, CDR1 is ENHRY and CDR2 SYGVKD. The DNA for the CDR3 is TGTGCCATCAGTGAGGGCGGGGGGGGAAAAGAGACCCAGTACTTC. It yields the protein CAISEGGGGKETQYF.

This rearrangement joins TRBV7-9 to TRBJ2-7, with TRBD1 as a possible D gene (8 bases). V was clipped by 2 bases and J by 4 bases, with 24 bases between them. The CDR3 is 18 residues long. Germline values: CDR1 SEHNR, CDR2 FQNEAQ (reference sequence). CDR3 nucleotide sequence: TGTGCCAGCAGCTTACCGGTACAGGGGGGGACGAATTGGTACGAGCAGTACTTC. Encoded protein: CASSLPVQGGTNWYEQYF.

V usage is TRBV5-4 and J usage is TRBJ2-1; TRBD1 might be the D (5 bases). This CDR3 contains 16 residues. CDR1 SGHNT and CDR2 YYREEE come from the germline V gene (reference sequence). V gave up 3 bases and J gave up 4 bases, with 17 bases separating them. The CDR3 here is CASSSDRQRIYNEQFF. The CDR3 nucleotides are TGTGCCAGCAGCTCGGATAGACAGAGAATTTACAATGAGCAGTTCTTC.

The V and J genes are TRBV9 and TRBJ1-3; no clear D gene. CDR1 is SGDLS, CDR2 YYNGEE, per germline. This CDR3 has 16 residues. The V end lost 4 bases, the J end lost 5 bases, and 19 bases lay between the germline ends. The CDR3 sequence is CASSPNALVNRNTIYF. The CDR3 region has the DNA TGTGCCAGCAGCCCAAATGCGTTGGTAAATAGAAACACCATATATTTT.

Comment on this clone: Compared with germline, one end of the junction differs, possibly owing to a read error. V and J are TRBV4-1 and TRBJ1-2; 7 bases match TRBD1. The CDR3 runs to 13 residues. Germline CDR1 is MGHRA and CDR2 is YSYEKL. The CDR3 DNA reads TGCGCCACCAGCCGGGACAGAGGCTATGGCTACACCTTC. It specifies CATSRDRGYGYTF.

This chain joins TRBV19 and TRBJ1-5, with TRBD1 matching over 7 bases. Trimming removed 5 bases from V and 7 bases from J; junction bases left unmatched: 14. Germline V gene data show CDR1 as LNHDA and CDR2 as SQIVND (reference sequence). The CDR3 totals 16 residues. The CDR3 DNA follows: TGTGCCAGTAGTTGGAAAACAGGGGCGAACGGACAGCCCCAGCATTTT. Residues: CASSWKTGANGQPQHF.

The DNA for the CDR3 is TGTGCCAGCAGTCTCACAGGGGGCGACCCCTGGGGCTACACCTTC. It yields the protein CASSLTGGDPWGYTF. The genes are TRBV9 and TRBJ1-2, with 9 nucleotides matching TRBD1. V lost 5 bases and J lost 8; bases outside the gene matches: 13. The CDR3 sequence is 15 residues long. Germline assignment: CDR1 SGDLS and CDR2 YYNGEE. The whole variable domain, remainder taken from reference TRBV9 and TRBJ1-2, is DSGVTQTPKHLITATGQRVTLRCSPRSGDLSVYWYQQSLDQGLQFLIQYYNGEERAKGNILERFSAQQFPDLHSELNLSSLELGDSALYFCASSLTGGDPWGYTFGSGTRLTVV.

CDR3 coding DNA: TGTGCCAGCAGCTCCCGACAGGGAGGAAATGAAAAACTGTTTTTT. Its protein is CASSSRQGGNEKLFF. The rearrangement uses TRBV9 and TRBJ1-4, with 7 nucleotides matching TRBD1. J lost 5 bases, V lost 4 bases, and 8 bases had no gene match. The germline V gene has CDR1 SGDLS and CDR2 YYNGEE. The CDR3 runs to 15 residues.

The chain couples TRBV6-5 to TRBJ1-4; tentative D call: TRBD1 (5 bases). The CDR3 extends over 14 amino acids. Germline values: CDR1 MNHEY, CDR2 SVGAGI. Trimming left V 6 bases short and J 3 bases short, with 11 bases between. The CDR3 protein is CASRPGLPNEKLFF. The CDR3 nucleotides read TGTGCCAGCAGGCCGGGACTTCCTAATGAAAAACTGTTTTTT.

The V gene is TRBV18, the J gene TRBJ1-6, with D possibly being TRBD1 (6 bases). The length of the CDR3 is 15 residues. Germline V lookup: CDR1 KGHSH, CDR2 LQKENI. V was shortened by 2 bases and J by 13 bases, with 18 bases between the two germline ends. Here the CDR3 DNA reads TGTGCCAGCTCACCAATTACAGGGCCAAGTTCTCCCCTCCACTTT. It encodes CASSPITGPSSPLHF.